Presented here are 20 T cell receptor beta chains from one specimen sequenced in a study of CD8 T cells in ankylosing spondylitis. TCRdb reprocessed the 5' RACE reads with MiXCR, giving one entry per CDR3 protein. The data hold 190,000 or so distinct CDR3 sequences, with around 13% observed a single time. What was sequenced was blood, either unsorted or a sorted T cell fraction (not recorded which). All receptors come from a male donor with ankylosing spondylitis or in good health (not recorded which).

The chain is built from TRBV2 and TRBJ2-3; D uncertain. The ends were cut back, 3 bases at V and 0 bases at J, with 10 bases in the middle. The germline V gene encodes CDR1 SNHLY and CDR2 FYNNEI. This CDR3 is 15 amino acids long. CDR3 bases: TGTGCCAGCAGTGAGATACGAACTAGCACAGATACGCAGTATTTT. Protein: CASSEIRTSTDTQYF.

By share of the sample, this clonotype is medium-sized (0.01 to 0.1%). The chain links TRBV5-1 to TRBJ2-1; 15 bases map to TRBD2. CDR1 is SGHRS and CDR2 is YFSETQ in the germline V gene. V was clipped by 4 bases and J by 3 bases; unmatched bases: 8. The CDR3 is 18 amino acids. CDR3 in amino acids: CASSQGLAGGQGYNEQFF. The CDR3 DNA is TGCGCCAGCAGCCAAGGACTAGCGGGGGGGCAGGGCTACAATGAGCAGTTCTTC.

V is TRBV5-4 and J is TRBJ1-2; 11 bases fit TRBD1. The CDR3 is 15 residues long. Trimming at V came to 1 base and at J to 5 bases, leaving 4 bases not matched to a gene. The germline V gene has CDR1 SGHNT and CDR2 YYREEE (reference sequence). This CDR3 is CASSLFGTGGYGYTF. CDR3 DNA: TGTGCCAGCAGCTTGTTTGGGACAGGGGGATATGGCTACACCTTC.

This chain links TRBV27 with TRBJ1-2; tentative D call: TRBD1 (5 bases). The V and J ends lost 5 bases and 7 bases respectively, with 14 bases between them. The CDR3 has 13 amino acids. Germline loops: CDR1 MNHEY, CDR2 SMNVEV (reference sequence). Here the CDR3 DNA reads TGTGCCAGCAGTCTCCAGGGAATGCCTGGCTACACCTTC. It yields the protein CASSLQGMPGYTF.

The rearrangement links TRBV12-3 or TRBV12-4 to TRBJ2-2; perhaps TRBD1 as D (5 bases). The CDR3 contains 14 residues. Trimming took 6 bases from V and 1 from J, leaving 9 bases between them. The CDR3 nucleotides read TGTGCCAGCAGGACAGAGCTGAACACCGGGGAGCTGTTTTTT. Protein product: CASRTELNTGELFF.

The chain carries TRBV20-1 and TRBJ2-7, with D tentatively TRBD1 or TRBD2 (5 bases each). The V end lost 1 base, the J end lost 6 bases, and 19 bases lay between the germline ends. CDR1 is DFQATT and CDR2 is SNEGSKA in the germline V gene (reference sequence). The CDR3 sequence is 15 residues long. The CDR3 DNA reads as TGCAGTGCTAGAGCCGGGTCCTTCTTGAGGGGCGAGCAGTACTTC. Residues: CSARAGSFLRGEQYF.

The chain employs TRBV5-6 and TRBJ2-7; D is unclear. The CDR3 contains 16 residues. CDR1 and CDR2 from the germline V gene are SGHDT and YYEEEE. Trimming took off 0 bases at V and 0 bases at J, with 13 bases between the two ends. In DNA, the CDR3 is TGTGCCAGCAGCTTGGCGGCCAGTCACGACTCCTACGAGCAGTACTTC. It translates to CASSLAASHDSYEQYF.

This clonotype was seen ten or more times. The chain links TRBV24-1 to TRBJ2-1; D ambiguous. The V gene's germline CDR1 is KGHDR and CDR2 SFDVKD. The V gene lost 4 bases and the J gene lost 3 bases, with 6 bases spanning the gap. The CDR3 contains 13 residues. CDR3 sequence (DNA): TGTGCCACCAGTGACGATGACTACAATGAGCAGTTCTTC. This encodes CATSDDDYNEQFF.

The V and J genes are TRBV29-1 and TRBJ1-1; a weak D match, TRBD1 (5 bases). This CDR3 comprises 13 residues. Trimming left V 6 bases short and J 4 bases short, with 15 bases between. Germline assignment: CDR1 SQVTM and CDR2 ANQGSEA. CDR3 amino acids: CSVSGTGPTEAFF. As DNA, the CDR3 is TGCAGCGTCTCCGGGACGGGTCCCACTGAAGCTTTCTTT.

This sequence joins TRBV29-1 and TRBJ1-1; the D gene is possibly TRBD1 (6 bases). Germline CDR1 is SQVTM and CDR2 is ANQGSEA. This CDR3 comprises 12 residues. With 3 bases removed from V and 6 bases from J, the gap between germline ends came to 11 bases. CDR3 in DNA: TGCAGCGTTGAGGGCAGGGGCCCTGAAGCTTTCTTT. It is translated as CSVEGRGPEAFF.

The table lists this clonotype with a few counts. This rearrangement joins TRBV4-1 to TRBJ2-7; tentatively, D is TRBD2 (5 bases). The CDR3 has 13 amino acids. Germline V CDR1 and CDR2: MGHRA, YSYEKL. V lost 2 bases and J 5 bases, leaving 10 bases between the germline ends. The CDR3 spells CASSQIGVDEQYF. DNA for the CDR3: TGCGCCAGCAGCCAAATCGGGGTGGACGAGCAGTACTTC.

This clonotype was counted between two and nine times. The chain links TRBV27 to TRBJ1-5; 7 bases are a match to TRBD1. From germline, CDR1 is MNHEY and CDR2 SMNVEV (reference sequence). The trim removed 6 bases at V and 3 bases at J, leaving 5 bases unmatched. The CDR3 runs to 14 residues. The CDR3 coding sequence is TGTGCCAGCAGGGCCAGGGGGACCAATCAGCCCCAGCATTTT. This sequence encodes CASRARGTNQPQHF.

This clonotype was found a few times. This rearrangement joins TRBV5-1 to TRBJ2-5; 9 bases are shared with TRBD1. The J segment lost 5 bases and the V segment lost 3 bases, leaving 5 bases of the junction unmatched. The CDR3 has 14 amino acids. In germline, CDR1 is SGHRS, CDR2 YFSETQ. The chain's CDR3 is CASSYGTGTETQYF. The CDR3, as DNA: TGCGCCAGCAGCTACGGGACAGGGACCGAGACCCAGTACTTC.

The rearrangement joins TRBV12-3 or TRBV12-4 to TRBJ2-1; TRBD2 matches at 10 bases. V dropped 3 bases and J dropped 8; count of bases not matched to a gene: 7. This CDR3 contains 15 residues. The CDR3 nucleotides are TGTGCCAGCAGTTTTGAACTAGCGGGGAGGGATGAGCAGTTCTTC. This encodes CASSFELAGRDEQFF.

V and J are TRBV11-2 and TRBJ2-3; D may be TRBD2 (6 bases). Trimming shortened V by 5 bases and J by 0 bases, and 15 bases separated the two germline ends. This CDR3 has 16 residues. Germline V gene lookup returns CDR1 SGHAT and CDR2 FQNNGV. The CDR3 sequence: CASSRWDSASTDTQYF. The DNA of the CDR3 is TGTGCCAGCAGCCGCTGGGACTCAGCTAGCACAGATACGCAGTATTTT. Full variable domain (remainder filled in from reference TRBV11-2 and TRBJ2-3): EAGVAQSPRYKIIEKRQSVAFWCNPISGHATLYWYQQILGQGPKLLIQFQNNGVVDDSQLPKDRFSAERLKGVDSTLKIQPAKLEDSAVYLCASSRWDSASTDTQYFGPGTRLTVL.

This clonotype was counted at least ten times. This chain links TRBV24-1 with TRBJ2-1; unclear D gene. Germline V lookup: CDR1 KGHDR, CDR2 SFDVKD. V gave up 2 bases and J gave up 7 bases, with 17 bases separating them. The CDR3 is 16 residues long. The CDR3 here is CATSDWGGREVNEQFF. DNA of the CDR3: TGTGCCACCAGTGATTGGGGTGGTAGGGAAGTAAATGAGCAGTTCTTC.

The chain employs TRBV11-2 and TRBJ2-1, with D perhaps matching TRBD1 or TRBD2 (6 bases each). V was trimmed by 11 bases and J by 8 bases, leaving 13 bases between them. The CDR3 sequence is 11 residues long. Germline CDR1 reads SGHAT; CDR2 reads FQNNGV. In DNA form, the CDR3 reads TGTGCCTCGGACGGGGGCTATGAGCAGTTCTTC. As protein: CASDGGYEQFF. Looking up the rest from reference TRBV11-2 and TRBJ2-1 gives the full variable domain: EAGVAQSPRYKIIEKRQSVAFWCNPISGHATLYWYQQILGQGPKLLIQFQNNGVVDDSQLPKDRFSAERLKGVDSTLKIQPAKLEDSAVYLCASDGGYEQFFGPGTRLTVL.

The table lists this clonotype with many counts. This chain uses TRBV7-9 with TRBJ2-1; 9 bases line up with TRBD2. V lost 5 bases to trimming and J lost 4 bases; unmatched junction nucleotides: 6. CDR1 is SEHNR, CDR2 FQNEAQ, per germline (reference sequence). The CDR3 is 15 amino acids. CDR3 residues: CASSPASGAYNEQFF. CDR3 DNA: TGTGCCAGCAGCCCCGCTAGCGGGGCTTACAATGAGCAGTTCTTC.

The V call is TRBV9, the J call TRBJ2-5, with 7 positions matching TRBD1. Germline V gene data show CDR1 as SGDLS and CDR2 as YYNGEE. The CDR3 has 15 amino acids. Trimming took 4 bases from V and 5 from J; bases not matched to a gene: 11. CDR3 in DNA: TGTGCCAGCAGCCTGCGGACAGGTCAGAGCGAGACCCAGTACTTC. Its protein product is CASSLRTGQSETQYF. The entire variable domain, with the rest obtained from reference TRBV9 and TRBJ2-5, is as follows: DSGVTQTPKHLITATGQRVTLRCSPRSGDLSVYWYQQSLDQGLQFLIQYYNGEERAKGNILERFSAQQFPDLHSELNLSSLELGDSALYFCASSLRTGQSETQYFGPGTRLLVL.

The sample holds a few counts of this clonotype. The rearrangement uses TRBV4-1 and TRBJ2-7; D may be TRBD1 or TRBD2 (5 bases each). Trimming removed 4 bases at V and 4 bases at J, with 17 bases between. Germline CDR1 is MGHRA and CDR2 is YSYEKL. The CDR3 is made up of 15 amino acids. The CDR3 protein is CASSLSAGTGYEQYF. CDR3 nucleotide sequence: TGCGCCAGCAGCCTATCTGCCGGGACCGGATACGAGCAGTACTTC.